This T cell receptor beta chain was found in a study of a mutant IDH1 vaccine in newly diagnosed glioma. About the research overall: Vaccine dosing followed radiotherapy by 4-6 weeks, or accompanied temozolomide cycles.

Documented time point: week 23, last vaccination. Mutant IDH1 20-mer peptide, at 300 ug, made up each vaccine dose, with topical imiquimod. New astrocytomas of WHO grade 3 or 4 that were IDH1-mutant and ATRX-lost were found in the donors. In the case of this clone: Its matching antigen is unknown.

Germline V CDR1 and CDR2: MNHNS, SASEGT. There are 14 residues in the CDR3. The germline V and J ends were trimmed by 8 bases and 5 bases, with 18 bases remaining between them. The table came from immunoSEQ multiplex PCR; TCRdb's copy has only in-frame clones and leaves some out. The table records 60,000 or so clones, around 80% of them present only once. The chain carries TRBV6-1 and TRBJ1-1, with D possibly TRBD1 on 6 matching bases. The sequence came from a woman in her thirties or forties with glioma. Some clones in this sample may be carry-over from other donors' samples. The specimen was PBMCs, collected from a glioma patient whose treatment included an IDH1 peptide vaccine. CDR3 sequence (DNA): TGTGCCAGCTTACTAGGGGGAGACGTAACTGAAGCTTTCTTT. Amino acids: CASLLGGDVTEAFF.